The sequence of this TCR beta chain was determined in a study of blood T cell repertoires in COVID-19. The wider study: Samples representing acute and convalescent COVID-19 were sourced from the United States, Italy and Spain.

The CDR3 has 18 residues. Germline-derived CDR1 and CDR2 are SEHNR and FQNEAQ (reference sequence). The V and J ends lost 0 bases and 8 bases, in that order; junction bases with no gene match: 16. Original analysis: Reference gene primer amplification yielded estimated nucleated cell counts. The assay was immunoSEQ multiplex PCR, and TCRdb's table has in-frame clones only and misses some. V, J and clone size derive from that table, while D and trimming were established from the DNA sequence. The sample has about 56,000 clones; around 84% are singletons. V gene TRBV7-9 combines with J gene TRBJ2-5; 9 bases fit TRBD2. This clonotype was obtained from an elderly woman with acute or convalescent COVID-19. The material sequenced was peripheral blood. Here the CDR3 reads CASSLARSGASGVITQYF. The CDR3 nucleotides are TGTGCCAGCAGCTTAGCGCGCAGTGGGGCTAGCGGGGTCATAACCCAGTACTTC.